This paragraph covers one T cell receptor beta chain sequence. Its target is unknown. The entry originates in a study of cytomegalovirus exposure and HLA in healthy donors. Broader study findings: In a later analysis, common viral pathogens appeared linked to several of the most significant clusters.

In the PCR, 60 Vbeta and 13 Jbeta primers were used. Clones were read by immunoSEQ multiplex PCR, and TCRdb kept only the in-frame ones, dropping some. The data hold 130,000 to 150,000 clones, with over 60% observed a single time. Specimen: PBMCs. This TCR was recovered from a woman aged 40-49 years in good health and CMV-seronegative.

CDR3 coding DNA: TGTGCCAGCAGTTTATCGACTAGCGGGAGGATGAAAGAGACCCAGTACTTC. Amino acid sequence: CASSLSTSGRMKETQYF. J is TRBJ2-5 and V is TRBV28; TRBD2 aligns across 13 bases. This CDR3 is built from 17 residues. CDR1 is MDHEN, CDR2 SYDVKM, per germline. With 1 base clipped from V and 3 bases from J, the junction kept 5 bases outside the gene matches.